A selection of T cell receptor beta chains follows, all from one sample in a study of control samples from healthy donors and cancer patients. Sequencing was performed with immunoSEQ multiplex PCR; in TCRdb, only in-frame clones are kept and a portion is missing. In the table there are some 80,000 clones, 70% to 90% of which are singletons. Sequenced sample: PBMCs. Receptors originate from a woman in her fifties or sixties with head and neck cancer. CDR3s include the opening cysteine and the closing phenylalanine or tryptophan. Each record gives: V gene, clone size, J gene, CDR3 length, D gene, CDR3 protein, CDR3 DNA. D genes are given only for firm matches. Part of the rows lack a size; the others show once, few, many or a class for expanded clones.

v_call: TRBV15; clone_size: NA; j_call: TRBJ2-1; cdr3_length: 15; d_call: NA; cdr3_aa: CATSRDGTKLNEQFF; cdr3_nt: TGTGCCACCAGCAGAGATGGGACCAAATTAAATGAGCAGTTCTTC
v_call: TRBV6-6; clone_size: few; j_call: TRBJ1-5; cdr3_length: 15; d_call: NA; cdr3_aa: CASSYSGGPNQPQHF; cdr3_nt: TGTGCCAGCAGTTACTCAGGCGGACCCAATCAGCCCCAGCATTTT
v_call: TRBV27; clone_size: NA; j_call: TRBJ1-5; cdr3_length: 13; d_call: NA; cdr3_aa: CASSFIYNQPQHF; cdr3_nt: TGTGCCAGCAGCTTTATTTACAATCAGCCCCAGCATTTT
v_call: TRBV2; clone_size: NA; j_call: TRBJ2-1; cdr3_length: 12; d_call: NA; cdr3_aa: CASSEARDEQFF; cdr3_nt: TGTGCCAGCAGTGAAGCGAGGGATGAGCAGTTCTTC
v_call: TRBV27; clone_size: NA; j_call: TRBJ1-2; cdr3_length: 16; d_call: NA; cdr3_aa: CASTPYKIQGIYGYTF; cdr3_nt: TGTGCCAGCACCCCTTATAAGATTCAGGGGATCTATGGCTACACCTTC
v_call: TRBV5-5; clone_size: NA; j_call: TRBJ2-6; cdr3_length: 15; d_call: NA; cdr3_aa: CASSFSRSGANVLTF; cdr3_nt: TGTGCCAGCAGCTTCTCTCGCTCTGGGGCCAACGTCCTGACTTTC
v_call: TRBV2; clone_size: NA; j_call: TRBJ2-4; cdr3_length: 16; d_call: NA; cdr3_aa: CASSGGHIKSWDIQYF; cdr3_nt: TGTGCCAGCAGTGGTGGCCACATTAAGTCGTGGGACATTCAGTACTTC
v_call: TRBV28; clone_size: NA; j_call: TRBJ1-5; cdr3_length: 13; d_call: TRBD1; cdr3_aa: CASSETGRQPQHF; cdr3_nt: TGTGCCAGCAGTGAGACAGGGCGGCAGCCCCAGCATTTT
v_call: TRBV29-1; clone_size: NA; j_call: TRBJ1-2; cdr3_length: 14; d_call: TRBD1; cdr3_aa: CSVRGQGGLYGYTF; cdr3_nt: TGCAGCGTTAGAGGACAGGGAGGACTCTATGGCTACACCTTC
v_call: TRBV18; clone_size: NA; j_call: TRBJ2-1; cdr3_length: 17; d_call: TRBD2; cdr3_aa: CASSPRRTSGGANEQFF; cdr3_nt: TGTGCCAGCTCACCACGCAGGACTAGCGGAGGGGCGAATGAGCAGTTCTTC
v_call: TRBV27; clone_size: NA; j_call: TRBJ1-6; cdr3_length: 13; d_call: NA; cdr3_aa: CASSLGGRSPLHF; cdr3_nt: TGTGCCAGCTCCCTTGGGGGTCGGTCACCCCTCCACTTT
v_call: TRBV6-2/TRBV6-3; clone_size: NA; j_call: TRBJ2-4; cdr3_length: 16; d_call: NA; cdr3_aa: CASSYGQRLAKNIQYF; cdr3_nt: TGTGCCAGCAGTTACGGCCAGCGACTAGCCAAAAACATTCAGTACTTC
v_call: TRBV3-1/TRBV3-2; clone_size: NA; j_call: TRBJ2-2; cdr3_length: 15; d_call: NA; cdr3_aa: CASSQTLSLTGELFF; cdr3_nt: TGTGCCAGCAGCCAAACCCTAAGCTTGACCGGGGAGCTGTTTTTT
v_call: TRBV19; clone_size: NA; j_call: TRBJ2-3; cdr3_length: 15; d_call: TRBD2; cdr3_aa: CASSISAGSTDTQYF; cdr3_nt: TGTGCCAGTAGTATATCAGCGGGGAGCACAGATACGCAGTATTTT
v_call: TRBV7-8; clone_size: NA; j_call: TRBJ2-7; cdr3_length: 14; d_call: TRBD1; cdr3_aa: CASSFPGQGYEQYF; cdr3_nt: TGTGCCAGCAGCTTCCCGGGACAGGGCTACGAGCAGTACTTC
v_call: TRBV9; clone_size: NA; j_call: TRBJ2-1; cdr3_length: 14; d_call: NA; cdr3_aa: CASSAPGVGAEQFF; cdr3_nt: TGTGCCAGCAGCGCCCCCGGAGTCGGGGCTGAGCAGTTCTTC
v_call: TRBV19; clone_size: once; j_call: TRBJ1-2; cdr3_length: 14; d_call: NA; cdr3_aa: CASSIGVRDYGYTF; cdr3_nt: TGTGCCAGTAGTATAGGTGTCAGGGACTATGGCTACACCTTC
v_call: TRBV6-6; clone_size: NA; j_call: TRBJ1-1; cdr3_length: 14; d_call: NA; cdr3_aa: CASSPGDTRTEAFF; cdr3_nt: TGTGCCAGCAGCCCAGGGGACACCAGGACTGAAGCTTTCTTT
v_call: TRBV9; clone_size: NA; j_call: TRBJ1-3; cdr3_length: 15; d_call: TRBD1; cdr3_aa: CASSAGQGAGNTIYF; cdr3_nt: TGTGCCAGCAGCGCGGGACAGGGGGCTGGAAACACCATATATTTT
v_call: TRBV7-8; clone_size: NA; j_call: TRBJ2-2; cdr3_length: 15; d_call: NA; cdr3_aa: CASSSHWEGQGGVFF; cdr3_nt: TGTGCCAGCAGCTCTCATTGGGAGGGGCAGGGGGGAGTGTTTTTT
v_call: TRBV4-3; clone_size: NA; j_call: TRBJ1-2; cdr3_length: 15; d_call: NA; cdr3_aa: CASSQDSGGSYGYTF; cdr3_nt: TGCGCCAGCAGCCAAGATTCGGGGGGCAGCTATGGCTACACCTTC
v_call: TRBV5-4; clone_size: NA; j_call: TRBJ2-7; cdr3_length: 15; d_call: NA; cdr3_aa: CASMSGPSSSYEQYF; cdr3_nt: TGTGCCAGCATGTCCGGACCGAGCAGCTCCTACGAGCAGTACTTC
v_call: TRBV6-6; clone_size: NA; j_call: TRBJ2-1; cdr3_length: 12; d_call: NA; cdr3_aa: CASSYSSPEQFF; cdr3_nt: TGTGCCAGCAGTTATTCTAGTCCAGAGCAGTTCTTC
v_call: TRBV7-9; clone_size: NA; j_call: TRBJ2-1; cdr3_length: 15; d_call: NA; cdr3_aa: CASSLIRGKDNEQFF; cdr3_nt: TGTGCCAGCAGCTTAATCAGGGGTAAAGACAATGAGCAGTTCTTC
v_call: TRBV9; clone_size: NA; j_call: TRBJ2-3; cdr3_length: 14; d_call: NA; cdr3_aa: CASSVVSRGDTQYF; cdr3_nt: TGTGCCAGCAGCGTGGTATCGAGGGGCGATACGCAGTATTTT
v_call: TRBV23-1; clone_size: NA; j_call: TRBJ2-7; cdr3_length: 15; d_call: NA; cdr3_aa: CASRTTYRGPYEQYF; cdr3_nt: TGCGCCAGCAGAACAACGTATAGGGGCCCCTACGAGCAGTACTTC
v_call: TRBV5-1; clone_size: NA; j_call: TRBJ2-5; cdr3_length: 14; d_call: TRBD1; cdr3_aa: CASSARTGQETQYF; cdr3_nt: TGCGCCAGCAGCGCTCGGACAGGACAAGAGACCCAGTACTTC
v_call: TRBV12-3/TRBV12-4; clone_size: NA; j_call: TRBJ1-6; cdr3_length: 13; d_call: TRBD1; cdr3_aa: CASSDTGGSPLHF; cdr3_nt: TGTGCCAGCAGTGATACAGGGGGCTCACCCCTCCACTTT
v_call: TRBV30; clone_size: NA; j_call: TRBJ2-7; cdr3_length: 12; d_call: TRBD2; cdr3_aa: CAWSDGGATRRF; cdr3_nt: TGTGCCTGGAGTGACGGGGGGGCTACAAGGAGATTC